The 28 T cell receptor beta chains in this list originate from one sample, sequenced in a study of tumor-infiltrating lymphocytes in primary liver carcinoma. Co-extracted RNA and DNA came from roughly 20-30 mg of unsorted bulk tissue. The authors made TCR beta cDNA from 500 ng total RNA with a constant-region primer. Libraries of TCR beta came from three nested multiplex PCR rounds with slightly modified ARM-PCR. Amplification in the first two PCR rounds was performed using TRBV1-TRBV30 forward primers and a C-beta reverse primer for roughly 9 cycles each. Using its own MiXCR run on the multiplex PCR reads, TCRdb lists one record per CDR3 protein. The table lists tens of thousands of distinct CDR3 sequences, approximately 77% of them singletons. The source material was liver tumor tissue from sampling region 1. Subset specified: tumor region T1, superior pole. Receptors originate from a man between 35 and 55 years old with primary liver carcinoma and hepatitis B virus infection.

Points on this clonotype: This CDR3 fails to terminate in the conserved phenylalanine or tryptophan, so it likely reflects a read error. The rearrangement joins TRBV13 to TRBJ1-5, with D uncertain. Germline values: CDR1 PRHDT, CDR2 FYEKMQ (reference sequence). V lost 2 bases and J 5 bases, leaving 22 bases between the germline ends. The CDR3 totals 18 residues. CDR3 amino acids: CASSLNPPTEGDDQPQHS. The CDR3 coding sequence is TGTGCCAGCAGCTTAAACCCCCCTACAGAGGGCGACGATCAGCCCCAGCATTCT.

CDR3: CVVKGTGGNTGELFF. In DNA, the CDR3 is TGTGTCGTAAAAGGGACAGGAGGGAACACCGGGGAGCTGTTTTTT. This chain joins TRBV6-1 and TRBJ2-2, with 8 bases that match TRBD1. The CDR3 is made up of 15 amino acids. The V gene's germline CDR1 is MNHNS and CDR2 SASEGT.

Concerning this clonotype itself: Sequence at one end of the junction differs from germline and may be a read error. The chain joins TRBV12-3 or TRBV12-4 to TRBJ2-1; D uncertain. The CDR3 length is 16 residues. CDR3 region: CASSPFPLDSYDEQFF. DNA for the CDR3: TGTGCAAGCAGCCCTTTTCCCCTTGACTCCTACGATGAGCAGTTCTTC.

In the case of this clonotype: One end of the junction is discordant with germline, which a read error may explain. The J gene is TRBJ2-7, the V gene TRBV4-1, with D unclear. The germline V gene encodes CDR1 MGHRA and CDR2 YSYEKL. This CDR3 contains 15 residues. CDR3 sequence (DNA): TGCGGCAGCAGTCCCGGCTCTTTGACCCCCTACGAGCAGTACTTC. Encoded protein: CGSSPGSLTPYEQYF.

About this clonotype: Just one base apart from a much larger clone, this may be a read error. The CDR3, as DNA: TGTGCCAGCAGTCCCGAGACAGGGGGCTATACGCATTATTTT. Translation: CASSPETGGYTHYF. The chain employs TRBV7-9 and TRBJ2-3; the match to TRBD1 covers 10 bases. Per the germline V gene, CDR1 is SEHNR and CDR2 is FQNEAQ (reference sequence). The CDR3 extends over 14 amino acids.

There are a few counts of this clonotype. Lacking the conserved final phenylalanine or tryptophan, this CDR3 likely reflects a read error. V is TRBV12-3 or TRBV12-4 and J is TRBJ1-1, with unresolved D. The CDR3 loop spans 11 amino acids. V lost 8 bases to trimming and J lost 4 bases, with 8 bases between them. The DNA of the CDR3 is TGTGCCAGCGGTAGATCCACTGAAGCTTTCTGT. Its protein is CASGRSTEAFC.

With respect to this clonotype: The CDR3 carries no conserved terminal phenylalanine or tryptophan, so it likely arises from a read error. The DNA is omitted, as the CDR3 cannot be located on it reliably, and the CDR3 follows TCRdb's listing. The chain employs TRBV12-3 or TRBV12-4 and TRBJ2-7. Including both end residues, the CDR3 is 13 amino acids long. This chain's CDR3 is CASSLAGSYEQYS.

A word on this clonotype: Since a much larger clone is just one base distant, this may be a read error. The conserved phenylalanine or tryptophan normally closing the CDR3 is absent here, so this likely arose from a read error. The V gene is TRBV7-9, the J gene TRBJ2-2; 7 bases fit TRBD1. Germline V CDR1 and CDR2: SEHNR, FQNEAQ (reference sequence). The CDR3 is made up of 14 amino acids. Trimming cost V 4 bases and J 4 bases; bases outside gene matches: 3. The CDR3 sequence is CASSSGTVTGELFL. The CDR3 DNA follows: TGTGCCAGCAGCTCCGGGACAGTCACCGGGGAGCTGTTTCTT.

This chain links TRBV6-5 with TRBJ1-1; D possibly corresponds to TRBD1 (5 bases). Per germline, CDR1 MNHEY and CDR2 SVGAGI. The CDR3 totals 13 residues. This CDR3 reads CTSSSSRVGEAFF. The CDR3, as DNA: TGTACTAGCAGTTCCAGCAGGGTCGGGGAAGCTTTCTTT.

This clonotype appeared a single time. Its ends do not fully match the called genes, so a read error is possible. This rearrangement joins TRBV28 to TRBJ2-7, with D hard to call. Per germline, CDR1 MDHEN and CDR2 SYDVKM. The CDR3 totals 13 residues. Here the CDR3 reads CASSFVGNYEHYF. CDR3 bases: TGTGCCAGCAGTTTTGTAGGGAACTACGAGCACTACTTC.

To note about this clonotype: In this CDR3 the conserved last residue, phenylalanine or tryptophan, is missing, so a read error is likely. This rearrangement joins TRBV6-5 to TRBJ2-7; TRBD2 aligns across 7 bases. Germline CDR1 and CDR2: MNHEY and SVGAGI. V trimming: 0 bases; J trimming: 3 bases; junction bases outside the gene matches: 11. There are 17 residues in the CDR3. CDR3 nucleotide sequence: TGTGCCAGCAGTTACTCGGGGCTGGCGGGAGAGCTCTACGAGCAGTACTCC. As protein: CASSYSGLAGELYEQYS.

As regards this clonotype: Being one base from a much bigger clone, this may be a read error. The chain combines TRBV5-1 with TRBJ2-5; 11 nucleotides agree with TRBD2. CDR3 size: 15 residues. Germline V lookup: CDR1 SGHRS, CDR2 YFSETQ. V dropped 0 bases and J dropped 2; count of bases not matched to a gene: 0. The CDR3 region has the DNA TGCGCCAGCAGCTTGGGACTAGCGGGACAAGAGACCCAGTACTTC. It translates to CASSLGLAGQETQYF.

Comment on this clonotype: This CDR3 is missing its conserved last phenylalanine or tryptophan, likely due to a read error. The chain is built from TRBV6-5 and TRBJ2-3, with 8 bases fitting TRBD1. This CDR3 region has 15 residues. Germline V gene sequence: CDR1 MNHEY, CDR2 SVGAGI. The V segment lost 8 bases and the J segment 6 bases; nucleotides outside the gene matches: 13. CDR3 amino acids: CASGPGTGSYDTQYY. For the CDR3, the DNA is TGTGCCAGCGGACCCGGGACAGGCAGTTACGATACGCAGTATTAT.

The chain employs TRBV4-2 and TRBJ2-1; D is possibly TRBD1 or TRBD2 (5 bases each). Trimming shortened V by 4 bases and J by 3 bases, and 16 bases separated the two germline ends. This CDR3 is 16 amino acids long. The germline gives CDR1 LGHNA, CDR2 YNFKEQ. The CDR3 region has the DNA TGTGCCAGCAGCCTTACCGCCGGGGCCTACTACAATGAGCAGTTCTTC. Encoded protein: CASSLTAGAYYNEQFF.

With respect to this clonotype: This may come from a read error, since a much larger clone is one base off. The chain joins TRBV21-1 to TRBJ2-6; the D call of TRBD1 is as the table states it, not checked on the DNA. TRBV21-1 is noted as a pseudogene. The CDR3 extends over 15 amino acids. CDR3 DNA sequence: TGTGCCAGCACCCTTACAGGGACTAGGGCCAACGTCCTGACTTTC. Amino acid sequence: CASTLTGTRANVLTF.

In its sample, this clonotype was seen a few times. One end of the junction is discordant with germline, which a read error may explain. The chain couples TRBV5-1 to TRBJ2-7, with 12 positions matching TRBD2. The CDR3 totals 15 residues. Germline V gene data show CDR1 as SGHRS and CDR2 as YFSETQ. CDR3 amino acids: CANSETSGGVYEQYF. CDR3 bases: TGTGCCAACAGCGAGACTAGCGGGGGTGTCTACGAGCAGTACTTC.

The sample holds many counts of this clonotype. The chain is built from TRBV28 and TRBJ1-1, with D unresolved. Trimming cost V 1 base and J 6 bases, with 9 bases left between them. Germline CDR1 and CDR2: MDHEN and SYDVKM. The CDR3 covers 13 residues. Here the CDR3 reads CASSLSTWAEAFF. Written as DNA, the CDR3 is TGTGCCAGCAGTTTATCGACGTGGGCTGAAGCTTTCTTT.

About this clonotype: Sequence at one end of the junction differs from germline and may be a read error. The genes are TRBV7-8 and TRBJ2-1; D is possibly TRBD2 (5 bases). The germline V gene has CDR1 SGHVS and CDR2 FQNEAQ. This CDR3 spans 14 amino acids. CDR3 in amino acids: CASNLVEAYNEQFF. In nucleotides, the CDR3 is TGTGCCAGCAACTTAGTGGAGGCCTACAATGAGCAGTTCTTC.

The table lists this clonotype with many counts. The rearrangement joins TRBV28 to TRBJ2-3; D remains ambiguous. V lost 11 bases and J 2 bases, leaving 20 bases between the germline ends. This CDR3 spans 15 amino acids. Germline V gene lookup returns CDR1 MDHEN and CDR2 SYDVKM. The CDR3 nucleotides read TGTGCCTCAAGAATGGCCCCTTCCCTCACAGATACGCAGTATTTT. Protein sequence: CASRMAPSLTDTQYF.

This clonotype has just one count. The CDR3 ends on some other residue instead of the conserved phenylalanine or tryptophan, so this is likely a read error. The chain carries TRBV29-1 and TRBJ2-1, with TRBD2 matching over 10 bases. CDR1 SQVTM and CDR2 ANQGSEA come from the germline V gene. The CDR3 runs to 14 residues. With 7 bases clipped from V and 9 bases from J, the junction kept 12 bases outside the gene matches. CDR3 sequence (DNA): TGCAGCGCTGGGGCTAGCGGGAGATCGAGTGAGCAGTTCTAC. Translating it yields CSAGASGRSSEQFY.

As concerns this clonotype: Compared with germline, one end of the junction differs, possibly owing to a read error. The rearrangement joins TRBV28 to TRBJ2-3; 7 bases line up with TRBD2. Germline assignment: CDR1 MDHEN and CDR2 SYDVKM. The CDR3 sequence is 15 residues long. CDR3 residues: CASSLAGVDTDKQYF. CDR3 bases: TGTGCCAGCAGTTTAGCGGGGGTTGACACAGATAAGCAGTACTTT.

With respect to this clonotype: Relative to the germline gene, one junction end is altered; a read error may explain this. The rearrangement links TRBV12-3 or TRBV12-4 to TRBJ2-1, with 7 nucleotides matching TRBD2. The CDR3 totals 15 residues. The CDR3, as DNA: TGTGCCAGCACTCGTGGCCGGGGGGACTACAATAAGCAGTTCTTC. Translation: CASTRGRGDYNKQFF.

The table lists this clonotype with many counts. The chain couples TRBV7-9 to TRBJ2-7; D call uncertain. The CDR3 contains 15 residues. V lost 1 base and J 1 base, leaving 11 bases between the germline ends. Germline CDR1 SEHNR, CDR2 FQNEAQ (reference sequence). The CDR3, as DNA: TGTGCCAGCAGCTTAGAGCCCGGAAGATCCTACGAGCAGTACTTC. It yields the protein CASSLEPGRSYEQYF.

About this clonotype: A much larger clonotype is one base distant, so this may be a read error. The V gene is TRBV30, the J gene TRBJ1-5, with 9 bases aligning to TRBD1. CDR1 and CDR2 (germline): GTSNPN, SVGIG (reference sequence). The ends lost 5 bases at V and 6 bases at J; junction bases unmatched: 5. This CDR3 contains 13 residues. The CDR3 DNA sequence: TGTGCCTGGGGCGGACAGGGGCGTCAGCCCCAGCATTTT. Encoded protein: CAWGGQGRQPQHF.

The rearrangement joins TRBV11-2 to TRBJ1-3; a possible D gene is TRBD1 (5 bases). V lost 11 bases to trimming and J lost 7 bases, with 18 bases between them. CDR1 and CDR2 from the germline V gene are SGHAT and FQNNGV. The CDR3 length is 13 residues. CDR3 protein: CASAQGVGNTIYF. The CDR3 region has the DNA TGTGCCTCAGCCCAGGGAGTAGGGAACACCATATATTTT.

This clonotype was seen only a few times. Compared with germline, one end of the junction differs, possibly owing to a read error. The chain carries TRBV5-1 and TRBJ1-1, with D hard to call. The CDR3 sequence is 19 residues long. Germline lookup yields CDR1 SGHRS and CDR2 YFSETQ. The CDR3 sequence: CVSSSPKDLNKLKLPEAFF. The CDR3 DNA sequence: TGCGTCAGCAGCTCCCCGAAGGATTTGAACAAGCTGAAACTCCCTGAAGCTTTCTTT.

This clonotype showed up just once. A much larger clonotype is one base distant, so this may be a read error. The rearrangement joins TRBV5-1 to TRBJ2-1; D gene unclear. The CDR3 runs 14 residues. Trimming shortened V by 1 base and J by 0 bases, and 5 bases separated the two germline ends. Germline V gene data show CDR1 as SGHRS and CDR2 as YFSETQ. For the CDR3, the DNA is TGCGCCAGCAGCTTGACCGTCTCCTACAATGAGCAGTTCTTC. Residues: CASSLTVSYNEQFF.

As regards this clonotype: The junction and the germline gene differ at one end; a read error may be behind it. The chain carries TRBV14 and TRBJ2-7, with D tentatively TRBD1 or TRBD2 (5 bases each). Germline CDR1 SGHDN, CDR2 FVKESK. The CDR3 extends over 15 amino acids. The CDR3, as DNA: TGTGCCAGCAGCTCCCGGGAACAGGACTCCTACAAGCAGTACTTC. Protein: CASSSREQDSYKQYF.